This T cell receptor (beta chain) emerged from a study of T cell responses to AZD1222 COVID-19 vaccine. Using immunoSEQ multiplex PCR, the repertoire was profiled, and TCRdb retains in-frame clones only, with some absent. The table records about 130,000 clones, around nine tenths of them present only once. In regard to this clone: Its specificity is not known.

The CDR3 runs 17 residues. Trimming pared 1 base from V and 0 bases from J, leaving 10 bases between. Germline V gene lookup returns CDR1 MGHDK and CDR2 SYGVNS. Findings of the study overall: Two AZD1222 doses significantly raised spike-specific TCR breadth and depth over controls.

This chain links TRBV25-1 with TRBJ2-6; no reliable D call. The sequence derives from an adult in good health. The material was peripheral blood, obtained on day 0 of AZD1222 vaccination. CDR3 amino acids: CASSELESASGANVLTF. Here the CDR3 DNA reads TGTGCCAGCAGTGAATTGGAGTCTGCCTCTGGGGCCAACGTCCTGACTTTC. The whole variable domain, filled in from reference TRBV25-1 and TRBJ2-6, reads EADIYQTPRYLVIGTGKKITLECSQTMGHDKMYWYQQDPGMELHLIHYSYGVNSTEKGDLSSESTVSRIRTEHFPLTLESARPSHTSQYLCASSELESASGANVLTFGAGSRLTVL.